Detailed here is one T cell receptor beta chain. Antigen: not known. CDR3 length: 14 residues. V was clipped by 3 bases and J by 3 bases; unmatched bases: 4. Germline values: CDR1 SGDLS, CDR2 YYNGEE. The data were taken from a study of shared clonotypes between healthy human individuals. Study context: Three plates each covered CD4 naive and memory; CD8 naive two, CD8 memory one.

General study findings and limits: Relative to clonotypes present in all four donors, those not shared had lower generation probabilities. Apart from blood, nothing was sampled; tissue repertoires likely differ. Several donors held about 5% of naive CD4 clonotypes in common.

The naive CD8 population came from CD45RO-negative cells selected for CCR7, without terminally differentiated effector memory CD45RA+ cells. Assay used: immunoSEQ multiplex PCR; TCRdb lists only in-frame clones, some missing. The table lists millions of clones, around 93% of them singletons. Sequenced material: naive CD8+ T cells from PBMCs. V usage is TRBV9 and J usage is TRBJ1-2; 8 bases are shared with TRBD1. The TCR comes from a man aged 18 to 29 in good health. Some clones in this sample may be carry-over from other donors' samples. The CDR3 protein is CASSEDRAHYGYTF. The CDR3 DNA reads TGTGCCAGCAGCGAGGACAGGGCCCACTATGGCTACACCTTC.